This is a list of T cell receptor beta chains from one sample in a study of T cells after yellow fever vaccination. Each CDR3 protein is one row after TCRdb ran MiXCR on the 5' RACE reads. The sample yields some 560,000 distinct CDR3 sequences, roughly 19% seen once. The source material was PBMCs, sampled 15 days after the yellow fever booster vaccination. Receptor source: a man aged 25-45 years who received the YFV17D yellow fever vaccine. CDR3s include the opening cysteine and the closing phenylalanine or tryptophan. The D gene is left open where the match is weak. Size is stated for part of the rows, as once, few or many counts, or as a class when the clone is expanded.

J: TRBJ2-3; size: -; D: -; V: TRBV10-3; DNA: TGTGCCATCAGAGATTATAGCGGAGCTAGCACAGATACGCAGTATTTT; CDR3: CAIRDYSGASTDTQYF
J: TRBJ1-5; size: few; D: -; V: TRBV7-2; DNA: TGTGCCAGCAGCCCATTTAGCAGTTTGAGCAATCAGCCCCAGCATTTT; CDR3: CASSPFSSLSNQPQHF
J: TRBJ2-3; size: few; D: -; V: TRBV5-6; DNA: TGTGCCAGCAGCTTGCAGTGGGATACGCAGTATTTT; CDR3: CASSLQWDTQYF
J: TRBJ2-3; size: few; D: TRBD2; V: TRBV12-3/TRBV12-4; DNA: TGTGCCACCGTGGGGACTAGATATAGTGATACGCAGTATTTT; CDR3: CATVGTRYSDTQYF
J: TRBJ2-2; size: -; D: TRBD1; V: TRBV12-3/TRBV12-4; DNA: TGTGCCAGCAGTCTCGCCGACAGGGACACCGGGGAGCTGTTTTTT; CDR3: CASSLADRDTGELFF
J: TRBJ2-1; size: -; D: -; V: TRBV4-3; DNA: TGCGCCAGCAGCCAAGATCTTGCCTCGGGGTCCTACAATGAGCAGTTCTTC; CDR3: CASSQDLASGSYNEQFF
J: TRBJ2-1; size: few; D: -; V: TRBV29-1; DNA: TGCAGCGCAACAATAGATGAGCAGTTCTTC; CDR3: CSATIDEQFF
J: TRBJ2-1; size: many; D: -; V: TRBV12-3/TRBV12-4; DNA: TGTGCCAGCAGCCTCCTCCCTAGCTCCTACAATGAGCAGTTCTTC; CDR3: CASSLLPSSYNEQFF
J: TRBJ2-3; size: -; D: -; V: TRBV5-4; DNA: TGTGCCAGCAGCCCTGCGACTGTCGAAGATACGCAGTATTTT; CDR3: CASSPATVEDTQYF
J: TRBJ2-7; size: -; D: -; V: TRBV3-1; DNA: TGTGCCAGCAGCCGCCAGGGGTTGGCCTACGAGCAGTACTTC; CDR3: CASSRQGLAYEQYF
J: TRBJ2-7; size: -; D: -; V: TRBV20-1; DNA: TGCAGTGCCATTACATCTTTGGGGCTCGAGCAGTACTTC; CDR3: CSAITSLGLEQYF
J: TRBJ2-3; size: few; D: -; V: TRBV6-5; DNA: TGTGCCAGCGTTGGTGGGCGGGGCACAGATACGCAGTATTTT; CDR3: CASVGGRGTDTQYF
J: TRBJ2-3; size: few; D: -; V: TRBV7-9; DNA: TGTGCCAGCAGGAAAAGCGGGACAGACAACACAGATACGCAGTATTTT; CDR3: CASRKSGTDNTDTQYF
J: TRBJ2-7; size: -; D: TRBD1; V: TRBV7-9; DNA: TGTGCCAGCAGCTCCAGGGACAGGGACCACGAGCAGTACTTC; CDR3: CASSSRDRDHEQYF
J: TRBJ2-1; size: -; D: TRBD2; V: TRBV20-1; DNA: TGCAGTGCTAGAACACTAGCGGTCCCCTACAATGAGCAGTTCTTC; CDR3: CSARTLAVPYNEQFF
J: TRBJ1-2; size: -; D: TRBD1; V: TRBV2; DNA: TGTGCCAGCAGGGAAATACAGGGGGCCCTCTATGGCTACACCTTC; CDR3: CASREIQGALYGYTF
J: TRBJ2-7; size: few; D: -; V: TRBV9; DNA: TGTGCCAGCAGCGTAGCGGTCGGGACGGACGAGCAGTACTTC; CDR3: CASSVAVGTDEQYF
J: TRBJ2-3; size: -; D: -; V: TRBV15; DNA: TGTGCCACCAGCGCGACTAGCACAGATACGCAGTATTTT; CDR3: CATSATSTDTQYF
J: TRBJ2-1; size: -; D: TRBD1; V: TRBV7-3; DNA: TGTGCCAGCAGCAATACAGGGGCGCAGGTCAATGAGCAGTTCTTC; CDR3: CASSNTGAQVNEQFF
J: TRBJ2-2; size: -; D: -; V: TRBV28; DNA: TGTGCCAGCAGAGGGGGAAGCGCGAACACCGGGGAGCTGTTTTTT; CDR3: CASRGGSANTGELFF
J: TRBJ2-3; size: few; D: -; V: TRBV6-2/TRBV6-3; DNA: TGTGCCAGCAGTTACGCCGGGGTAGGGGGAGATACGCAGTATTTT; CDR3: CASSYAGVGGDTQYF
J: TRBJ2-3; size: few; D: -; V: TRBV10-1; DNA: TGCGCCAGCAGTGAGTTTGCCGGCACAGATACGCAGTATTTT; CDR3: CASSEFAGTDTQYF
J: TRBJ2-7; size: few; D: -; V: TRBV5-1; DNA: TGCGCCAGCAGCTTGCGGCAGAAACCGGGTGAGCAGTACTTC; CDR3: CASSLRQKPGEQYF
J: TRBJ2-1; size: -; D: -; V: TRBV20-1; DNA: TGCAGTGCTAGAGATGCGGGCTATGAGCAGTTCTTC; CDR3: CSARDAGYEQFF
J: TRBJ2-2; size: -; D: -; V: TRBV20-1; DNA: TGCAGTGCACCCCCGGGACCCGACACCGGGGAGCTGTTTTTT; CDR3: CSAPPGPDTGELFF
J: TRBJ2-7; size: few; D: -; V: TRBV29-1; DNA: TGCAGCGTTGTCGCCTACAACTCCTACGAGCAGTACTTC; CDR3: CSVVAYNSYEQYF
J: TRBJ2-1; size: few; D: TRBD2; V: TRBV29-1; DNA: TGCAGCGTTTCGGGAGGCGGGATATCCTACAATGAGCAGTTCTTC; CDR3: CSVSGGGISYNEQFF
J: TRBJ2-1; size: -; D: TRBD2; V: TRBV11-2; DNA: TGTGCCAGCAGTCCCGCCCTAGCGGCCTACAATGAGCAGTTCTTC; CDR3: CASSPALAAYNEQFF
J: TRBJ2-1; size: few; D: TRBD1; V: TRBV2; DNA: TGTGCCAGACAAGGGACAGTCTACAATGAGCAGTTCTTC; CDR3: CARQGTVYNEQFF
J: TRBJ2-2; size: once; D: -; V: TRBV4-3; DNA: TGCGCCAGCAGCCAATTCGGGAGGGGGCCCGGGGAGCTGTTTTTT; CDR3: CASSQFGRGPGELFF
J: TRBJ2-2; size: -; D: TRBD1; V: TRBV5-1; DNA: TGCGCCAGCAGCCTCTCCGACAGGGTCAGCGACGGGGAGCTGTTTTTT; CDR3: CASSLSDRVSDGELFF
J: TRBJ2-1; size: -; D: TRBD2; V: TRBV6-1; DNA: TGTGCCAGCAGGGGACTAGCGGGTCTTAGCTCCTACGATGAGCAGTTCTTC; CDR3: CASRGLAGLSSYDEQFF
J: TRBJ2-5; size: few; D: TRBD1; V: TRBV5-1; DNA: TGCGCCAGCAGCTTTTTAATGGACAGGGAAGAGACCCAGTACTTC; CDR3: CASSFLMDREETQYF
J: TRBJ2-3; size: few; D: -; V: TRBV9; DNA: TGTGCCAGCAGCATCCGCGGCGGCTTCACAGATACGCAGTATTTT; CDR3: CASSIRGGFTDTQYF
J: TRBJ2-7; size: -; D: TRBD1; V: TRBV12-3/TRBV12-4; DNA: TGTGCCAGCAGTCACAGGGGCCCGACCTCCTACGAGCAGTACTTC; CDR3: CASSHRGPTSYEQYF
J: TRBJ2-7; size: few; D: -; V: TRBV18; DNA: TGTGCCAGCTCACCTTCAGGGGTCGTAACCTACGAGCAGTACTTC; CDR3: CASSPSGVVTYEQYF
J: TRBJ2-7; size: -; D: -; V: TRBV20-1; DNA: TGCAGTGCTAGAGATCATGACTACTCCTACGAGCAGTACTTC; CDR3: CSARDHDYSYEQYF
J: TRBJ2-2; size: few; D: -; V: TRBV10-3; DNA: TGTGCCATCAGTGAGTCCCCTAACACCGGGGAGCTGTTTTTT; CDR3: CAISESPNTGELFF
J: TRBJ2-1; size: -; D: -; V: TRBV20-1; DNA: TGCAGTGCTAGTCGTTCTAATGAGCAGTTCTTC; CDR3: CSASRSNEQFF
J: TRBJ2-7; size: -; D: TRBD2; V: TRBV20-1; DNA: TGCAGTGCTAGAGCTACTAGCGGGAGGGTTTACGAGCAGTACTTC; CDR3: CSARATSGRVYEQYF